This T cell receptor (beta chain) appears in the sequencing data of a study of T cells in Graves' hyperthyroidism and ophthalmopathy (dated by TCRdb to the late 2010s). At the level of the whole study: To identify TCR V-J signatures that set the groups apart, the researchers used a discovery cohort of 100 or so patients, made up of 43 with Graves' ophthalmopathy and about 60 with stable Graves' hyperthyroidism. Following sampling, methimazole starting at 30 mg daily was given to hyperthyroidism patients, and high-dose intravenous methylprednisolone was given to ophthalmopathy patients. An independent validation cohort of under 20 hyperthyroidism patients and approximately 15 patients who later progressed to ophthalmopathy tested prospective prediction of ophthalmopathy. For training and testing, the approximately 92 patients in the discovery cohort were randomly divided in a 7:3 ratio. In addition, the study compared T-cell repertoires in thyroid tissue and in blood from roughly six Graves' hyperthyroidism patients. TCR Vbeta CDR3 sequencing of approximately 140 peripheral blood samples (under 45 ophthalmopathy, about 75 hyperthyroidism and some 17 progressor patients) is reported in the paper.

TCR beta CDR3 regions were amplified from RNA transcripts. A first-round RT-PCR of the TCR CDR3 used the HTBI primer set with the Qiagen OneStep RT-PCR kit. The libraries were constructed in a second round of multiplex PCR and then size-selected and purified. Libraries were sequenced paired-end with 100 bp reads on an Illumina HiSeq2000. On the authors' methods: SOAPnuke was used to process the raw data, with reads discarded if the reads contained adapters or uncalled bases, had a mean Phred below 15, or lacked an exact constant-primer or identifier match. COPE v1.2.5 was used to merge the high-quality paired reads, and each unique nucleotide sequence was defined as a clonotype. MiTCR v1.1 was used to align the clonotypes against IMGT TRBV, TRBD and TRBJ reference segments. The analysis included only V-J combinations with a frequency above 0.0001, which together covered 99% to 99.2% of the repertoires. A TCS score was defined as the ratio between F50 (clonal expansion) and ExV (chaos), using BLOSUM62-based TCRdist between CDR3 peptides within each V-J. Welch's t-statistics and random forest reduced fewer than 600 V-J features to around 14, which were used in a naive Bayes classifier (R e1071). The similarity between thyroid and blood repertoires was quantified using the Morisita-Horn index. TCRdb trimmed public reads at Q25 via fastp, called clones via MiXCR and kept in-frame beta chains. CDR3 protein sequences are deduplicated, and each keeps its most common genes and DNA. V and J calls and clone size were set by TCRdb, not the authors. The sample yields approximately 640,000 distinct CDR3 sequences; less than 45% were counted once. The ten largest clones take up approximately 6.8% of the sample.

This clonotype was detected ten times or more. What this receptor recognizes is not known. Per-nucleotide qualities are absent, and no much larger clonotype sits a single base away. The germline V gene provides CDR1 SGHTA and CDR2 FQGTGA. From the cysteine up to the phenylalanine, the CDR3 has a length of 15 residues. Here the CDR3 DNA is all that survives: 45 bases in frame from base 1. V gives up 1 base and J gives up 2 bases, and the segment between their germline ends measures 6 bases. The study excluded patients with uncontrolled infections, other autoimmune diseases, pregnancy or lactation. Diagnoses were established on the basis of clinical symptoms, serum thyroxine and TRAb, thyroid ultrasound, and orbital computed tomography. Total RNA was extracted with Trizol reagent, and quality was checked on an Agilent 2100 Bioanalyzer. Study-wide conclusions, independent of this receptor: No statistical method was used to set the sample size in advance, and investigators knew the group allocation. A model built on a 13 V-J signature distinguished ophthalmopathy from stable hyperthyroidism, reaching 85% to 90% sensitivity and approximately 81% specificity in cross-validation and 80%/75% in testing. Blood samples also contained most of the expanded thyroid clonotypes (frequency above 0.001), which suggests that blood repertoires may reflect thyroid immune responses. In validation, the model predicted progression to ophthalmopathy a median of roughly 6.5 months before onset, with roughly 70% sensitivity and roughly 72% specificity.

Recombination connected TRBV7-3 to TRBJ2-6, and possibly TRBD2, on 5 matching bases. Sequencing was performed on peripheral blood or thyroid tissue (not recorded which). The clonotype was recovered from an adult man with Graves' disease, either hyperthyroidism or ophthalmopathy (not recorded which). DNA sequence: TGTGCCAGCAGCTTAATGGGAGCTGGGGCCAACGTCCTGACTTTC. Its product reads: CASSLMGAGANVLTF.